The 10 T cell receptor beta chains presented below share a single source sample, sequenced in a study of radiation and T cells in renal cell carcinoma. Clones were sequenced by immunoSEQ multiplex PCR, and TCRdb holds only the in-frame ones, with some missing. Seen here are approximately 65,000 clones, around three quarters observed once, and the top ten hold 6.5% to 7.5%. Time point indicated: blood 4 weeks post-SBRT, at nephrectomy. The sample's treatment: 15 Gy SBRT to primary tumor, nephrectomy 4 weeks later. The sequenced sample was blood, obtained from a patient whose treatment included radiotherapy and nephrectomy. All receptors come from a man between 60 and 70 years old with renal cell carcinoma.

The chain carries TRBV15 and TRBJ1-4, with 7 bases aligning to TRBD1. Looked up from germline, CDR1 is LNHNV and CDR2 is YYDKDF (reference sequence). The CDR3 is 17 residues long. Unmatched junction bases numbered 11, after V lost 3 bases and J lost 4 bases. The DNA of the CDR3 is TGTGCCACCAGCAGGGAAGTACAGGGGTCGCTTAATGAAAAACTGTTTTTT. It codes for CATSREVQGSLNEKLFF.

This clone was recorded a few times. The J gene is TRBJ1-2, the V gene TRBV2; D remains ambiguous. Trimming stripped 3 bases from V and 8 bases from J, with 10 bases between. There are 12 residues in the CDR3. Germline CDR1 SNHLY, CDR2 FYNNEI. The CDR3 DNA is TGTGCCAGCAGTGAGAAGAGATGGGGCTACACCTTC. Protein: CASSEKRWGYTF.

This clone was recorded a few times. This chain joins TRBV19 and TRBJ1-4; TRBD1 matches 7 bases. Germline lookup yields CDR1 LNHDA and CDR2 SQIVND (reference sequence). The V and J ends lost 6 bases and 2 bases, in that order; junction bases with no gene match: 9. The CDR3 runs 16 residues. The CDR3: CASSKRDSSTNEKLFF. CDR3 sequence (DNA): TGTGCCAGTAGCAAAAGGGACAGCTCTACTAATGAAAAACTGTTTTTT.

The chain carries TRBV5-1 and TRBJ2-1; 11 positions match TRBD2. Germline V CDR1 and CDR2: SGHRS, YFSETQ. The V segment lost 3 bases and the J segment 4 bases; nucleotides outside the gene matches: 6. There are 16 residues in the CDR3. In DNA, the CDR3 is TGCGCCAGCAGCTCGGGACTAGCGGTGAAATACAATGAGCAGTTCTTC. It specifies CASSSGLAVKYNEQFF.

The rearrangement joins TRBV29-1 to TRBJ1-4, with 9 bases identical to TRBD1. J gave up 3 bases and V 4 bases, and 6 bases lay outside the gene matches. CDR1 and CDR2 (germline): SQVTM, ANQGSEA. This CDR3 has 15 amino acids. The CDR3 reads CSVVPGQGSNEKLFF. CDR3 nucleotides: TGCAGCGTTGTGCCGGGACAGGGTTCTAATGAAAAACTGTTTTTT.

V gene TRBV10-3 combines with J gene TRBJ1-2; D may be TRBD1 (5 bases). CDR3 size: 13 residues. With 2 bases removed from V and 2 bases from J, the gap between germline ends came to 6 bases. The germline V gene encodes CDR1 ENHRY and CDR2 SYGVKD. The CDR3, as DNA: TGTGCCATCAGTGAGGACAGCAACTATGGCTACACCTTC. As protein: CAISEDSNYGYTF.

This chain joins TRBV6-1 and TRBJ2-5; D is unclear. The CDR3 has 16 amino acids. Trimming took 1 base from V and 3 from J, leaving 15 bases between them. Germline assignment: CDR1 MNHNS and CDR2 SASEGT. The CDR3 here is CASSEVSAGTKETQYF. CDR3 in DNA: TGTGCCAGCAGTGAAGTTTCGGCCGGAACGAAAGAGACCCAGTACTTC.

The chain is built from TRBV9 and TRBJ1-1; D possibly corresponds to TRBD1 (5 bases). V was shortened by 4 bases and J by 4 bases, with 17 bases between the two germline ends. The CDR3 totals 15 residues. Germline CDR1 is SGDLS and CDR2 is YYNGEE. This CDR3 reads CASSLSGFGGTEAFF. CDR3 DNA: TGTGCCAGCAGCCTATCAGGGTTTGGGGGCACTGAAGCTTTCTTT.

V gene TRBV27 combines with J gene TRBJ2-3; maybe TRBD2 (5 bases). Trimming removed 5 bases at V and 2 bases at J, with 14 bases between. Germline assignment: CDR1 MNHEY and CDR2 SMNVEV (reference sequence). There are 15 residues in the CDR3. CDR3: CASSPGLYDTDTQYF. For the CDR3, the DNA is TGTGCCAGCAGTCCAGGACTCTATGACACAGATACGCAGTATTTT.

The gene calls are TRBV7-9 and TRBJ1-2; TRBD1 matches 8 bases. From germline, CDR1 is SEHNR and CDR2 FQNEAQ (reference sequence). This CDR3 contains 13 residues. The V gene end was trimmed by 3 bases and the J gene end by 7 bases; junction bases not matched to a gene: 4. The CDR3 nucleotides are TGTGCCAGCAGCTTGGCAGGGACAGGTGGCTACACCTTC. It encodes CASSLAGTGGYTF.